This TCR beta chain was sequenced in a study of blood T cell repertoires in COVID-19. The wider study: In each case, the material was cDNA or gDNA derived from T cells, B-cell-depleted T cells, or PBMCs.

In the study's own analysis: From reference gene primer amplification, estimates of nucleated cell counts were derived. Here immunoSEQ multiplex PCR was the method, and the copy in TCRdb shows in-frame clones only, minus some. The V and J calls and clone size come from that table; D and trimming were worked out from the DNA. Altogether 250,000 or so clones are present, around 85% being singletons, with the ten largest covering 6.2%. V dropped 4 bases and J dropped 4 bases, with 15 bases sitting between them. Germline CDR1 is MNHEY and CDR2 is SVGEGT. This CDR3 spans 15 amino acids. The TCR comes from a man between 60 and 70 years old with acute or convalescent COVID-19. The chain is built from TRBV6-2 or TRBV6-3 and TRBJ2-3; D ambiguous. The specimen was peripheral blood. The CDR3 DNA follows: TGTGCCAGCAGTTCCCCGACAACGGAATCAGATACGCAGTATTTT. This sequence encodes CASSSPTTESDTQYF.